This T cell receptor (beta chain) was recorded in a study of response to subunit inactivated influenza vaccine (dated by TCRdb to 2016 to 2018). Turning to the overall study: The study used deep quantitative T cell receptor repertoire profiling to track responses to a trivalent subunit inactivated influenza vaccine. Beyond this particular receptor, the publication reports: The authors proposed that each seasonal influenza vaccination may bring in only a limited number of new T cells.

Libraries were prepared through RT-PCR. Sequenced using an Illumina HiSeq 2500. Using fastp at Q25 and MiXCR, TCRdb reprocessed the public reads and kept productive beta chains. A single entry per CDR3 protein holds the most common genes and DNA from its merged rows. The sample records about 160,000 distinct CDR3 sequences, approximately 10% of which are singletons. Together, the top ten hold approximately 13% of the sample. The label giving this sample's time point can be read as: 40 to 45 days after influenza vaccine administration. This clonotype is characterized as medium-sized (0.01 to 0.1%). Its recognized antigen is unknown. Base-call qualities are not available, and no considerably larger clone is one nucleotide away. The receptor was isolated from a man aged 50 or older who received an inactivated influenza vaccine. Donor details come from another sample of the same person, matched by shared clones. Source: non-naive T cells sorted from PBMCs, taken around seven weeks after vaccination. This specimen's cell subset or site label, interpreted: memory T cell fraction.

The sequenced DNA: TGTGCCAGCAGCAACTGGGACTATGGGGATACGCAGTATTTT. This encodes CASSNWDYGDTQYF. The chain employs TRBV5-6 and TRBJ2-3, and 7 bases in between align with TRBD2. Compared with germline, V lacks 4 bases and J lacks 6 bases; bases without a gene match: 8. The CDR3 covers 14 residues, taking in both the cysteine and the phenylalanine. Here the CDR3 DNA is all that survives: 42 bases in frame from base 1. The CDR1 and CDR2 encoded by the germline V gene are SGHDT and YYEEEE.